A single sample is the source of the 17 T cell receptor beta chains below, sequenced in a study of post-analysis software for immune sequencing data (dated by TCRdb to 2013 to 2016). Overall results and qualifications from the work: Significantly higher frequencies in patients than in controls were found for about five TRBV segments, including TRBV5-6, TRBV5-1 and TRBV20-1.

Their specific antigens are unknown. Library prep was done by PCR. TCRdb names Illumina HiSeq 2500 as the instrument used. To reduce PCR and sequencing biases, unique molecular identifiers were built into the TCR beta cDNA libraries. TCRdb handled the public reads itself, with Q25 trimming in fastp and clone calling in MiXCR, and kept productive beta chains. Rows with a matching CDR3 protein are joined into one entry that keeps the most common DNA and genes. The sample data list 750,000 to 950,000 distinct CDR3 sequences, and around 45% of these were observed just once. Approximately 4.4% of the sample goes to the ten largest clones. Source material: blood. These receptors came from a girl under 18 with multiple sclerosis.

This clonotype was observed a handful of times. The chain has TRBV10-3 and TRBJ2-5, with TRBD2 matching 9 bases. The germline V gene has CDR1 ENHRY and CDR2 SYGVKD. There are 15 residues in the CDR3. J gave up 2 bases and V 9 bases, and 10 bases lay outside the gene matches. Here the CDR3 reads CAIIPLAGGQETQYF. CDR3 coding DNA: TGTGCCATTATTCCTCTGGCGGGAGGGCAAGAGACCCAGTACTTC.

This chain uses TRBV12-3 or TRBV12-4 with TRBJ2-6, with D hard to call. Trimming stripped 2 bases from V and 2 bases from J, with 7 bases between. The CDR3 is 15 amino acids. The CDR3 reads CASSLIPAGANVLTF. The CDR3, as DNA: TGTGCCAGCAGTTTAATACCGGCTGGGGCCAACGTCCTGACTTTC.

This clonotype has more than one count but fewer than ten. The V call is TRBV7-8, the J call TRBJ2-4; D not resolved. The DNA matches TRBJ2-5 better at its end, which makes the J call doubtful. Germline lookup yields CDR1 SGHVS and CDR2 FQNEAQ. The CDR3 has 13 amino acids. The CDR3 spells CASSFLRSETQYF. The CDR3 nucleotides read TGTGCCAGCAGCTTTCTGAGATCGGAGACCCAGTACTTC.

The CDR3 region has the DNA TGTGCCAGCAGGCCGGATACTGGGGCCAACGTCCTGACTTTC. Its translation is CASRPDTGANVLTF. The rearrangement joins TRBV25-1 to TRBJ2-6; D unclear. The CDR3 has 14 residues. Germline V lookup: CDR1 MGHDK, CDR2 SYGVNS. V gave up 6 bases and J gave up 2 bases, with 8 bases separating them.

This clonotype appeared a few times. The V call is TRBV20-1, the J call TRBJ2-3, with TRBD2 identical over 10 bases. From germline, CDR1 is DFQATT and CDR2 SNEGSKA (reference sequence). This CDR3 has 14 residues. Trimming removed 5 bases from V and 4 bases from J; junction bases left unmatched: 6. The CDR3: CSAVLAGQADTQYF. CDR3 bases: TGCAGTGCTGTACTAGCGGGACAAGCAGATACGCAGTATTTT.

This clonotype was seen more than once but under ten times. The CDR3 sequence is CASSSVEQGARDEQFF. The CDR3 region has the DNA TGTGCCAGCAGCTCCGTGGAACAGGGGGCGAGGGATGAGCAGTTCTTC. V usage is TRBV7-8 and J usage is TRBJ2-1; TRBD1 matches 9 bases. CDR3 length: 16 residues. With 4 bases clipped from V and 8 bases from J, the junction kept 12 bases outside the gene matches. Germline V CDR1 and CDR2: SGHVS, FQNEAQ.

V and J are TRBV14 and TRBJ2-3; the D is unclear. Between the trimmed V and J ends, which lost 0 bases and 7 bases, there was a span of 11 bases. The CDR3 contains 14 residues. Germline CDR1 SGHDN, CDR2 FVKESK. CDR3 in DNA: TGTGCCAGCAGCCAAGATCTTCCCTCTAATACGCAGTATTTT. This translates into CASSQDLPSNTQYF.

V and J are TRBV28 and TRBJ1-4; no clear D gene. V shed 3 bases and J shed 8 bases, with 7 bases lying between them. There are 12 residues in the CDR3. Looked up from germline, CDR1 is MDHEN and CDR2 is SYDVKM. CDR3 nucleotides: TGTGCCAGCAGTTTGGTGCGGGAAAAACTGTTTTTT. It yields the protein CASSLVREKLFF.

The CDR3 bases are TGTGCCAGCCTCACAGGGGTTCACGGGGAGCTGTTTTTT. Amino acid sequence: CASLTGVHGELFF. This chain links TRBV27 with TRBJ2-2, with 7 positions matching TRBD1. With V trimmed by 8 bases and J by 7 bases, 7 bases remained unmatched. The CDR3 consists of 13 residues. Germline V CDR1 and CDR2: MNHEY, SMNVEV (reference sequence).

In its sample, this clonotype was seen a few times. The CDR3 spells CSVIGRVTDTQYF. Here the CDR3 DNA reads TGCAGCGTTATCGGGAGGGTCACAGATACGCAGTATTTT. This rearrangement joins TRBV29-1 to TRBJ2-3, with TRBD2 matching over 8 bases. This CDR3 is 13 amino acids long. CDR1 and CDR2 from the germline V gene are SQVTM and ANQGSEA. J gave up 2 bases and V 5 bases, and 3 bases lay outside the gene matches.

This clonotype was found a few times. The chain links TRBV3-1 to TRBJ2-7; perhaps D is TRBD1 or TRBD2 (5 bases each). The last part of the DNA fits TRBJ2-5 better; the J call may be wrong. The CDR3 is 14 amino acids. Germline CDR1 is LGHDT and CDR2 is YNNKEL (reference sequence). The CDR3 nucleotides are TGTGCCAGCAGCCATAGCAGCAGGGAGGAGACCCAGTACTTC. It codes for CASSHSSREETQYF.

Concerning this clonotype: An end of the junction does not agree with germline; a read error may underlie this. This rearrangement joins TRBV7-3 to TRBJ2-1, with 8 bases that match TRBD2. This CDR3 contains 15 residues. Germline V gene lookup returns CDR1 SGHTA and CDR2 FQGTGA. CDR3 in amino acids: CTSSPTSGSYNEQFF. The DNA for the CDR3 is TGTACCAGCAGCCCCACTAGCGGCTCCTACAATGAGCAGTTCTTC.

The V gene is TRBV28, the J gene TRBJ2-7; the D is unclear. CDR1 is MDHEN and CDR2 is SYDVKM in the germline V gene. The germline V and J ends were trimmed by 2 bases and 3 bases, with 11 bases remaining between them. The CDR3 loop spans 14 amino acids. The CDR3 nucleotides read TGTGCCAGCAGTTTAGGGCAGAACGGCTACGAGCAGTACTTC. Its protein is CASSLGQNGYEQYF.

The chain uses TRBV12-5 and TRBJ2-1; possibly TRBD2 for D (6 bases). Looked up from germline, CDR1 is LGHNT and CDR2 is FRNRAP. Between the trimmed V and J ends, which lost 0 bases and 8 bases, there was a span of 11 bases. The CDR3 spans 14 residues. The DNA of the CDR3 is TGTGCTAGTGGTTTGGTACTAGCACAGGATGAGCAGTTCTTC. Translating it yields CASGLVLAQDEQFF. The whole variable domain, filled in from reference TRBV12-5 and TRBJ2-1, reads DARVTQTPRHKVTEMGQEVTMRCQPILGHNTVFWYRQTMMQGLELLAYFRNRAPLDDSGMPKDRFSAEMPDATLATLKIQPSEPRDSAVYFCASGLVLAQDEQFFGPGTRLTVL.

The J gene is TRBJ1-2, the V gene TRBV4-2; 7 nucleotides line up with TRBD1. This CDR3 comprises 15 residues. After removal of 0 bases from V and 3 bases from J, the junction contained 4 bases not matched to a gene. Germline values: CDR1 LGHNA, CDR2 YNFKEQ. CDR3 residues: CASSQEGTGDYGYTF. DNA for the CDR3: TGTGCCAGCAGCCAAGAAGGTACAGGGGACTATGGCTACACCTTC.

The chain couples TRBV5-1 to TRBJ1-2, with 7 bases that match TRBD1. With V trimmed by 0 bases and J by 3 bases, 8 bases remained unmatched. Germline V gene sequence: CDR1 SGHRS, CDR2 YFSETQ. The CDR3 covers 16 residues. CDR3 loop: CASSLVEAGGYYGYTF. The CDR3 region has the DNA TGCGCCAGCAGCTTGGTAGAGGCAGGGGGGTACTATGGCTACACCTTC. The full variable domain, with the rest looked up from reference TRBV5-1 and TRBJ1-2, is KAGVTQTPRYLIKTRGQQVTLSCSPISGHRSVSWYQQTPGQGLQFLFEYFSETQRNKGNFPGRFSGRQFSNSRSEMNVSTLELGDSALYLCASSLVEAGGYYGYTFGSGTRLTVV.

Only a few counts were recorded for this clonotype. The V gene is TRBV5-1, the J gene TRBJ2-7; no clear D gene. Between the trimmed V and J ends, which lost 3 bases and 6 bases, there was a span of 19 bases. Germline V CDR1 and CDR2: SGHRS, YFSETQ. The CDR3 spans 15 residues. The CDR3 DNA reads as TGCGCCAGCAGCTCCGCGACCCTTCTCGCAGGCGAGCAGTACTTC. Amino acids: CASSSATLLAGEQYF. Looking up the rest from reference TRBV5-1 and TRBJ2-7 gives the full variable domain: KAGVTQTPRYLIKTRGQQVTLSCSPISGHRSVSWYQQTPGQGLQFLFEYFSETQRNKGNFPGRFSGRQFSNSRSEMNVSTLELGDSALYLCASSSATLLAGEQYFGPGTRLTVT.